Below, one T cell receptor beta chain is given with its context. Its cognate antigen is unknown. The second PCR ran about 6 to 11 cycles with a sample-barcoded 5' primer and J-beta primers. From the 5' RACE reads, TCRdb called clonotypes with MiXCR, one entry per CDR3 protein. The sample consists of around 900,000 distinct CDR3 sequences, roughly 51% of them appearing once. The CDR3 totals 17 residues. V lost 2 bases, J lost 4 bases, and 10 bases stayed unmatched. Germline-derived CDR1 and CDR2 are SGHTA and FQGNSA. This record belongs to a study of blood T cells in healthy people across ages. Study results and caveats: Nothing was known about donor CMV status, and this possibly confounded expanded clonotype changes.

The chain uses TRBV7-2 and TRBJ2-1; 8 nucleotides line up with TRBD2. The receptor comes from a woman aged 60 to 75 in good health. What was sequenced was blood. The CDR3 protein is CASSLFSAVAGYNEQFF. The CDR3 region has the DNA TGTGCCAGCAGCTTATTCTCGGCGGTAGCGGGGTACAATGAGCAGTTCTTC. Using reference TRBV7-2 and TRBJ2-1 for the parts outside the CDR3, the full variable domain is GAGVSQSPSNKVTEKGKDVELRCDPISGHTALYWYRQSLGQGLEFLIYFQGNSAPDKSGLPSDRFSAERTGGSVSTLTIQRTQQEDSAVYLCASSLFSAVAGYNEQFFGPGTRLTVL.